These 15 T cell receptor beta chains share one sample of origin, sequenced in a study of T cell responses to AZD1222 COVID-19 vaccine. The table came from immunoSEQ multiplex PCR; TCRdb's copy has only in-frame clones and leaves some out. This repertoire shows around 67,000 clones, 84% found once; its top ten account for about 20%. This sample comprised peripheral blood, obtained on day 0 of AZD1222 vaccination. The receptors were gathered from an adult in good health.

As regards this clone: The junction differs from germline at one of its ends, possibly a read error. The chain uses TRBV18 and TRBJ1-2; D is perhaps TRBD1 (6 bases). CDR3 size: 14 residues. Per the germline V gene, CDR1 is KGHSH and CDR2 is LQKENI. The CDR3 DNA sequence: TGTGCCAGCTCGCCACCACAGGGCCTCCCGGGCTACACCTTC. This codes for CASSPPQGLPGYTF.

This clone was counted a few times. V and J are TRBV7-2 and TRBJ1-2; TRBD1 agrees at 9 bases. Germline V gives CDR1 SGHTA, CDR2 FQGNSA. This CDR3 comprises 16 residues. Unmatched junction bases numbered 3, after V lost 1 base and J lost 0 bases. CDR3 nucleotides: TGTGCCAGCAGCTTAGACTGGACAGGGGCTAACTATGGCTACACCTTC. Translated: CASSLDWTGANYGYTF.

The V and J genes are TRBV7-2 and TRBJ2-1; 8 nucleotides match TRBD2. This CDR3 is built from 14 residues. Losses at the gene ends were 3 bases for V and 14 bases for J; bases not matched to a gene: 12. Germline CDR1 SGHTA, CDR2 FQGNSA. As DNA, the CDR3 is TGTGCCAGCAGCTTGAATTGGCTAGCGGGTGGGGAGTTCTTC. It translates to CASSLNWLAGGEFF.

J is TRBJ1-1 and V is TRBV30, with no clear D. CDR1 is GTSNPN, CDR2 SVGIG, per germline (reference sequence). The CDR3 is 15 residues long. Trimming pared 0 bases from V and 1 base from J, leaving 12 bases between. The CDR3 is CAWSVGRSENTEAFF. CDR3 nucleotide sequence: TGTGCCTGGAGTGTGGGTCGTAGCGAGAACACTGAAGCTTTCTTT.

The chain uses TRBV3-1 (or the pseudogene TRBV3-2) and TRBJ1-2; 8 bases map to TRBD1. V shed 3 bases and J 4 bases; nucleotides not matched to a gene: 7. Germline V gives CDR1 LGHDT, CDR2 YNNKEL (reference sequence). The CDR3 loop spans 15 amino acids. Here the CDR3 reads CASSHLRDRIYGYTF. In nucleotides, the CDR3 is TGTGCCAGCAGCCATCTCCGGGACAGGATCTATGGCTACACCTTC.

The chain has TRBV5-1 and TRBJ1-5, with D uncertain. Germline-derived CDR1 and CDR2 are SGHRS and YFSETQ. The V end was cut by 4 bases, the J end by 3 bases, with 14 bases between. The CDR3 has 15 amino acids. This CDR3 reads CASSPGWQPNQPQHF. The CDR3, as DNA: TGCGCCAGCAGCCCCGGCTGGCAGCCCAATCAGCCCCAGCATTTT.

V is TRBV7-8 and J is TRBJ2-7; D perhaps matches TRBD1 (5 bases). The length of the CDR3 is 14 residues. The ends were cut back, 5 bases at V and 2 bases at J, with 13 bases in the middle. CDR1 is SGHVS, CDR2 FQNEAQ, per germline. The CDR3 loop is CASSPTDLPYEQYF. The CDR3 DNA is TGTGCCAGCAGCCCGACAGATTTACCCTACGAGCAGTACTTC.

The V and J genes are TRBV9 and TRBJ2-3, with no clear D. The V gene's germline CDR1 is SGDLS and CDR2 YYNGEE. V was shortened by 0 bases and J by 5 bases, with 16 bases between the two germline ends. CDR3 size: 16 residues. The CDR3 loop reads CASSVVLHTSRDTQYF. CDR3 DNA sequence: TGTGCCAGCAGCGTAGTTCTCCATACCTCGAGAGATACGCAGTATTTT.

The chain joins TRBV7-9 to TRBJ1-5, with 7 bases aligning to TRBD1. This CDR3 has 15 amino acids. The J segment lost 0 bases and the V segment lost 5 bases, leaving 4 bases of the junction unmatched. CDR1 is SEHNR and CDR2 is FQNEAQ in the germline V gene (reference sequence). The CDR3 DNA reads as TGTGCCAGCAGCGGGGACAGCAATAGCAATCAGCCCCAGCATTTT. Its protein is CASSGDSNSNQPQHF.

This chain uses TRBV6-2 or TRBV6-3 with TRBJ1-1; D is ambiguous. In germline, CDR1 is MNHEY, CDR2 SVGEGT. The CDR3 contains 14 residues. Trimming stripped 4 bases from V and 3 bases from J, with 12 bases between. The CDR3 region has the DNA TGTGCCAGCAGTTTCGGGTCGATATACACTGAAGCTTTCTTT. It specifies CASSFGSIYTEAFF.

The rearrangement uses TRBV4-3 and TRBJ1-3; D ambiguous. The CDR3 sequence is 16 residues long. In germline, CDR1 is LGHNA, CDR2 YSLEER. V lost 1 base to trimming and J lost 4 bases, with 14 bases between them. The DNA of the CDR3 is TGCGCCAGCAGCCAAGGGGGTACCGGGGTCGGAAACACCATATATTTT. Translating gives CASSQGGTGVGNTIYF.

V is TRBV29-1 and J is TRBJ1-5; D unclear. Between the trimmed V and J ends, which lost 3 bases and 7 bases, there was a span of 13 bases. Germline V gene data show CDR1 as SQVTM and CDR2 as ANQGSEA. The CDR3 is made up of 13 amino acids. Here the CDR3 reads CSVDYGIGQPQHF. CDR3 DNA sequence: TGCAGCGTTGATTATGGTATCGGGCAGCCCCAGCATTTT.

The CDR3 here is CASSVTANEQFF. The CDR3 DNA reads as TGTGCCAGCAGCGTAACAGCCAATGAGCAGTTCTTC. This chain joins TRBV7-2 and TRBJ2-1; no firm D call. V lost 5 bases, J lost 6 bases, and 8 bases lay in between. The CDR3 is made up of 12 amino acids. The germline V gene has CDR1 SGHTA and CDR2 FQGNSA.

The chain is built from TRBV7-8 and TRBJ1-1, with 8 positions matching TRBD1. This CDR3 has 15 amino acids. Per the germline V gene, CDR1 is SGHVS and CDR2 is FQNEAQ. V lost 1 base, J lost 4 bases, and 5 bases stayed unmatched. CDR3 sequence: CASSLGDRRSTEAFF. The CDR3 coding sequence is TGTGCCAGCAGCTTAGGGGACAGGAGGAGCACTGAAGCTTTCTTT.

The chain combines TRBV7-9 with TRBJ1-3, with TRBD1 as a possible D gene (6 bases). Trimming stripped 5 bases from V and 4 bases from J, with 21 bases between. The CDR3 loop spans 17 amino acids. Germline V gives CDR1 SEHNR, CDR2 FQNEAQ (reference sequence). In DNA, the CDR3 is TGTGCCAGCAGCGTAATTTTAGGGGGGTTTGCCGGAAACACCATATATTTT. It yields the protein CASSVILGGFAGNTIYF.